A selection of T cell receptor beta chains follows, all from one sample in a study of blood T cells in healthy people across ages. TCRdb analysed the 5' RACE reads with MiXCR anew, one entry per CDR3 protein. This table has approximately 770,000 distinct CDR3 sequences, over 45% appearing once. Sequenced sample: blood. The receptors were gathered from a man aged 25-45 years in good health. Both conserved end residues are part of each CDR3. D genes are given only for firm matches. Size is stated for part of the rows, as once, few or many counts, or as a class when the clone is expanded.

clone_size	j_call	v_call	d_call	cdr3_nt	cdr3_aa
many	TRBJ1-2	TRBV7-2	-	TGTGCCAGCAGCTTAGGGGGTGGGGGGACCTATGGCTACACCTTC	CASSLGGGGTYGYTF
-	TRBJ2-1	TRBV9	TRBD2	TGTGCCAGCAGCGTAGCCAGCGGGAGAGGCAATGAGCAGTTCTTC	CASSVASGRGNEQFF
many	TRBJ2-7	TRBV27	TRBD1	TGTGCCAGCAGTTTCGATACCGGGACAGGGTTCAACGAGCAGTACTTC	CASSFDTGTGFNEQYF
-	TRBJ2-7	TRBV2	-	TGTGCCAGCAGTGAAGCGCTTCGCCAGGTCCGACGGTACGAGCAGTACTTC	CASSEALRQVRRYEQYF
-	TRBJ2-1	TRBV20-1	TRBD2	TGCAGTGCTAGAGGGCTCTTGGGGGGGGAGACCCAGTTCTTC	CSARGLLGGETQFF
-	TRBJ2-7	TRBV6-6	-	TGTGCCAGCAGTTACCCGTTTTATCCCGCGGGTACCTACGAGCAGTACTTC	CASSYPFYPAGTYEQYF
-	TRBJ1-1	TRBV7-2	TRBD1	TGTGCCAGCAGCTTACATGCCAACGGACAGGGTGAAGCTTTCTTT	CASSLHANGQGEAFF
few	TRBJ2-1	TRBV12-3/TRBV12-4	TRBD2	TGTGCCAGCAGCCCCTCGGCGGGGGGAGCGGCGCAGTTCTTC	CASSPSAGGAAQFF
-	TRBJ1-2	TRBV10-1	-	TGCGCCAGCAGTGAGCCGTCCCGGGATGGCTACACCTTC	CASSEPSRDGYTF
-	TRBJ2-3	TRBV6-1	-	TGTGCCAGCCGCGGGGGCGGTGAAGATACGCAGTATTTT	CASRGGGEDTQYF
-	TRBJ2-7	TRBV7-9	-	TGTGCCAGCAGGAACGGGCCACTGGGATCTTACGAGCAGTACTTC	CASRNGPLGSYEQYF
-	TRBJ2-5	TRBV6-2/TRBV6-3	-	TGTGCCAGCAGCCGACGGTTCCAAGAGACCCAGTACTTC	CASSRRFQETQYF
-	TRBJ2-7	TRBV5-1	-	TGCGCCAGCAGCCTTAAAGAAGCACAGCCCCGGGCCGAGCAGTACTTC	CASSLKEAQPRAEQYF
-	TRBJ1-1	TRBV20-1	-	TGCAGTGCTAGAAGGGGCAGGGCGGGACCTTTCTTT	CSARRGRAGPFF
few	TRBJ1-2	TRBV6-5	-	TGTGCCAGCAGTTATAATTTTGACAGCGCCGCAGGGGGCTACACCTTC	CASSYNFDSAAGGYTF
-	TRBJ1-2	TRBV7-9	TRBD1	TGTGCCAGCAGCGACAGGGATTTCGACTATGGCTACACCTTC	CASSDRDFDYGYTF
-	TRBJ2-3	TRBV5-1	-	TGCGCCAGCAGCTCGGCTGTCGTCGGAGATACGCAGTATTTT	CASSSAVVGDTQYF
-	TRBJ2-4	TRBV7-2	-	TGTGCCAGCAGAGGACAGGGCGGGGGTATAAACATTCAGTACTTC	CASRGQGGGINIQYF
-	TRBJ2-5	TRBV5-1	-	TGCGCCAGCAGCTTTGGGAAGGGTATAGAGACCCAGTACTTC	CASSFGKGIETQYF
-	TRBJ2-5	TRBV3-1	-	TGTGCCAGCAGCCAGGAACTTGTGGCGGAAGAGACCCAGTACTTC	CASSQELVAEETQYF
once	TRBJ1-2	TRBV7-2	-	TGTGCCAGCAGCCCCACGGCAGGGACGCGCAGCTACACCTTC	CASSPTAGTRSYTF
-	TRBJ2-7	TRBV11-1	-	TGTGCCAGCAGCGTAGCGCGGGACTACGAGCAGTACTTC	CASSVARDYEQYF
once	TRBJ2-4	TRBV20-1	-	TGCAGTGCTGGACTCGAATTGACTCTAGCCAAAAACATTCAGTACTTC	CSAGLELTLAKNIQYF
-	TRBJ2-1	TRBV25-1	-	TGTGCCAGCAGTGAGATCCCAGTTGGGGCCTACAATGAGCAGTTCTTC	CASSEIPVGAYNEQFF
-	TRBJ1-2	TRBV4-2	-	TGTGCCAGCAGCGACGGGGTAGACTATGGCTACACCTTC	CASSDGVDYGYTF
few	TRBJ2-1	TRBV24-1	-	TGTGCCACCAGTGAGAGTCCCTACAATGAGCAGTTCTTC	CATSESPYNEQFF
once	TRBJ2-7	TRBV2	-	TGTGCCAGCAGTACTTTAGGCTCGGGGGAGCAGTACTTC	CASSTLGSGEQYF
-	TRBJ2-1	TRBV19	TRBD2	TGTGCCAGTAGCGTCGGGAGGGCTGGTGAGCAGTTCTTC	CASSVGRAGEQFF
-	TRBJ1-6	TRBV27	-	TGTGCCAGCAGTTTATCCGGGACCGGGAGCTCCTATAATTCACCCCTCCACTTT	CASSLSGTGSSYNSPLHF
-	TRBJ1-2	TRBV28	-	TGTGCCAGCAATATAGGTGGTTATGGCTACACCTTC	CASNIGGYGYTF
few	TRBJ2-3	TRBV16	-	TGTGCCAGCAGCCAATCTGCGAGTGATACGCAGTATTTT	CASSQSASDTQYF
few	TRBJ2-7	TRBV20-1	-	TGCAGTGTTGAACAGGGGGGGGGCTACGAGCAGTACTTC	CSVEQGGGYEQYF
few	TRBJ2-7	TRBV6-1	-	TGTGCCGGCGCCCGAGGAAACTCCTACGAGCAGTACTTC	CAGARGNSYEQYF
-	TRBJ2-5	TRBV20-1	-	TGCAGTGCTCCTGAGGGGGGGCGAGAGACCCAGTACTTC	CSAPEGGRETQYF
-	TRBJ2-7	TRBV20-1	-	TGCAGTGCTAGAGAGGCGTCAGGGGTTCGCGAGCAGTACTTC	CSAREASGVREQYF
-	TRBJ2-5	TRBV12-3/TRBV12-4	-	TGTGCCAGCAGTTTAGTCACAGGGCAGTACTTC	CASSLVTGQYF
-	TRBJ1-1	TRBV10-3	-	TGTGCCATCAGTGAGTCGATTGGTGACACGCTAACACGATCTGAAGCTTTCTTT	CAISESIGDTLTRSEAFF
few	TRBJ2-1	TRBV6-5	-	TGTGCCAGCGGGGGGTTTAATGAGCAGTTCTTC	CASGGFNEQFF
-	TRBJ1-2	TRBV12-3/TRBV12-4	-	TGTGCCACCCAAGCGGGAGGTAACTATGGCTACACCTTC	CATQAGGNYGYTF
-	TRBJ1-5	TRBV20-1	-	TGCAGTGCTAGAAACCCGTTCGGGGGGCCTGATCAGCCCCAGCATTTT	CSARNPFGGPDQPQHF
once	TRBJ2-1	TRBV5-4	-	TGTGCCAGCAGCGGGGTTCGCGGAGAGCAGTTCTTC	CASSGVRGEQFF
-	TRBJ2-7	TRBV11-2	-	TGTGCCAGCAGCTCCCGGGACTTACCCCCTCCCTACGAGCAGTACTTC	CASSSRDLPPPYEQYF
-	TRBJ2-1	TRBV6-5	-	TGTGCCAGTTCCCGGGGTCCCTACAATGAGCAGTTCTTC	CASSRGPYNEQFF
few	TRBJ2-7	TRBV21-1	-	-	CASSFGTGTRRTGQYF
-	TRBJ2-7	TRBV20-1	TRBD2	TGCAGTGCCTACCAGGCGGGAGTATACGAGCAGTACTTC	CSAYQAGVYEQYF
-	TRBJ2-5	TRBV20-1	-	TGCAGTGCTAGATCAAGAGAGACCCAGTACTTC	CSARSRETQYF
-	TRBJ2-7	TRBV21-1	-	TGTGCCAGCAGCGGCCCGGGACTAGCAATCGAGCAGTACTTC	CASSGPGLAIEQYF
-	TRBJ2-1	TRBV2	TRBD2	TGTGCCAGCAGTTTAATGGGACTAGCGGGGAATGAGCAGTTCTTC	CASSLMGLAGNEQFF